The next 24 T cell receptor beta chains were all read from a single sample in a study of glioma-infiltrating T cells after dendritic cell vaccination. Generated by immunoSEQ multiplex PCR, the TCRdb table keeps only in-frame clones and is missing some. The table records around 100,000 clones, roughly four fifths of them present only once. Specified time point: after dendritic cell vaccination, including at tumor progression/relapse. The source material was blood, sampled after dendritic cell vaccination. The receptors derive from a human donor with glioblastoma.

The chain couples TRBV15 to TRBJ2-3; TRBD2 matches 8 bases. After removal of 3 bases from V and 2 bases from J, the junction contained 10 bases not matched to a gene. The CDR3 sequence is 17 residues long. Germline assignment: CDR1 LNHNV and CDR2 YYDKDF (reference sequence). The CDR3 region is CATSSPPGGGITDTQYF. In DNA, the CDR3 is TGTGCCACCAGCAGCCCCCCCGGCGGGGGGATCACAGATACGCAGTATTTT.

The chain carries TRBV6-1 and TRBJ1-5; possibly TRBD1 for D (6 bases). The CDR3 consists of 15 residues. Per the germline V gene, CDR1 is MNHNS and CDR2 is SASEGT. V lost 9 bases, J lost 7 bases, and 22 bases lay in between. CDR3 residues: CASIYGQERGQPQHF. CDR3 nucleotides: TGTGCCAGTATTTATGGCCAAGAAAGGGGGCAGCCCCAGCATTTT.

This chain connects TRBV10-3 to TRBJ1-1; 10 nucleotides align to TRBD1. Per the germline V gene, CDR1 is ENHRY and CDR2 is SYGVKD. V dropped 6 bases and J dropped 1; count of bases not matched to a gene: 2. This CDR3 region has 14 residues. In DNA, the CDR3 is TGTGCCATCAGGCGGGACAGGGGGAACACTGAAGCTTTCTTT. This codes for CAIRRDRGNTEAFF.

The gene calls are TRBV4-2 and TRBJ2-1, with 11 bases aligning to TRBD2. CDR1 and CDR2 from the germline V gene are LGHNA and YNFKEQ. This CDR3 has 16 amino acids. Trimming removed 6 bases from V and 6 bases from J; junction bases left unmatched: 10. As DNA, the CDR3 is TGTGCCAGCAGGCTAGCGGGGGGAAGAGAAACCAATGAGCAGTTCTTC. This sequence encodes CASRLAGGRETNEQFF.

The genes are TRBV19 and TRBJ1-5, with a weak D call TRBD1 (6 bases). V was cut by 6 bases and J by 9 bases, with 18 bases left in between. The germline CDR1 and CDR2 sequences are LNHDA and SQIVND (reference sequence). CDR3 length: 14 residues. Here the CDR3 reads CASSLGTPNGPQHF. In DNA, the CDR3 is TGTGCCAGTAGCCTCGGGACACCCAACGGGCCCCAGCATTTT.

V gene TRBV18 combines with J gene TRBJ1-1, with D perhaps TRBD1 (6 bases). This CDR3 is built from 14 residues. Germline CDR1 reads KGHSH; CDR2 reads LQKENI. V lost 8 bases and J 0 bases, leaving 13 bases between the germline ends. CDR3 protein: CASAPGGLNTEAFF. CDR3 bases: TGTGCCAGCGCCCCTGGGGGCCTGAACACTGAAGCTTTCTTT.

The chain carries TRBV9 and TRBJ1-2, with 10 bases aligning to TRBD1. Germline loops: CDR1 SGDLS, CDR2 YYNGEE. V trimming: 0 bases; J trimming: 4 bases; junction bases outside the gene matches: 6. CDR3 size: 16 residues. As DNA, the CDR3 is TGTGCCAGCAGCGTAGAGGACAGGGGGGGAATCTATGGCTACACCTTC. This sequence encodes CASSVEDRGGIYGYTF.

This rearrangement joins TRBV2 to TRBJ2-4, with 8 nucleotides matching TRBD1. The germline gives CDR1 SNHLY, CDR2 FYNNEI. The V and J ends lost 5 bases and 11 bases, in that order; junction bases with no gene match: 14. The CDR3 loop spans 15 amino acids. CDR3 protein: CASSPRTGPPYVQYF. DNA of the CDR3: TGTGCCAGCAGTCCGAGGACAGGGCCGCCTTACGTTCAGTACTTC.

This clone has just a few counts. This chain connects TRBV14 to TRBJ2-2, with D hard to call. The CDR3 is 13 residues long. Per germline, CDR1 SGHDN and CDR2 FVKESK. V was clipped by 2 bases and J by 7 bases, with 8 bases between them. In nucleotides, the CDR3 is TGTGCCAGCAGCCAATCAGTCCTCGGGGAGCTGTTTTTT. Protein product: CASSQSVLGELFF.

The chain has TRBV11-3 and TRBJ2-3; 9 bases align to TRBD1. Trimming cost V 5 bases and J 6 bases; bases outside gene matches: 9. The CDR3 length is 15 residues. Germline CDR1 SGHNT, CDR2 YENEEA. The CDR3 region is CASSPMGQGGDTQYF. The CDR3 DNA sequence: TGTGCCAGCAGCCCAATGGGACAGGGAGGGGATACGCAGTATTTT.

This clone was picked up one time. The V and J genes are TRBV19 and TRBJ1-2; 7 bases map to TRBD1. The CDR3 is made up of 14 amino acids. Unmatched junction bases numbered 13, after V lost 7 bases and J lost 8 bases. CDR1 is LNHDA and CDR2 is SQIVND in the germline V gene (reference sequence). CDR3 nucleotides: TGTGCCAGTACAAGGGACAGCGTCTACTGGGGCTACACCTTC. It codes for CASTRDSVYWGYTF.

The genes are TRBV2 and TRBJ1-1; no reliable D call. Trimming took 1 base from V and 8 from J, leaving 17 bases between them. The CDR3 is made up of 15 amino acids. Per the germline V gene, CDR1 is SNHLY and CDR2 is FYNNEI. This CDR3 is CASSEGIGLGREAFF. DNA for the CDR3: TGTGCCAGCAGTGAAGGCATTGGTTTGGGGAGAGAAGCTTTCTTT.

The chain has TRBV18 and TRBJ1-1, with D uncertain. Germline V gene sequence: CDR1 KGHSH, CDR2 LQKENI. V was cut by 3 bases and J by 1 base, with 9 bases left in between. The CDR3 covers 14 residues. CDR3 nucleotide sequence: TGTGCCAGCTCACCCGTGGGCCAGAACACTGAAGCTTTCTTT. Translating it yields CASSPVGQNTEAFF.

The chain joins TRBV10-2 to TRBJ1-1; 7 nucleotides match TRBD1. Per germline, CDR1 WSHSY and CDR2 SAAADI. The length of the CDR3 is 14 residues. With 6 bases clipped from V and 5 bases from J, the junction kept 9 bases outside the gene matches. DNA of the CDR3: TGCGCCAGCAGAGAAAGACAGGGAATTACTGAAGCTTTCTTT. Translated: CASRERQGITEAFF.

V usage is TRBV6-6 and J usage is TRBJ1-5; D perhaps matches TRBD1 (6 bases). Germline CDR1 and CDR2: MNHNY and SVGAGI (reference sequence). Trimming cost V 8 bases and J 8 bases, with 19 bases left between them. The CDR3 is 14 residues long. CDR3 in amino acids: CASSIGAGAEPQHF. In DNA form, the CDR3 reads TGTGCCAGCTCAATAGGCGCAGGGGCCGAGCCCCAGCATTTT.

The chain couples TRBV19 to TRBJ1-2, with 10 bases identical to TRBD1. Germline V gene data show CDR1 as LNHDA and CDR2 as SQIVND (reference sequence). The CDR3 runs 13 residues. The V gene end was trimmed by 5 bases and the J gene end by 6 bases; junction bases not matched to a gene: 3. CDR3 sequence reads: CASSWGTGDGYTF. The CDR3 nucleotides are TGTGCCAGTAGTTGGGGGACAGGGGATGGCTACACCTTC.

V is TRBV5-1 and J is TRBJ2-2; D possibly corresponds to TRBD2 (5 bases). The CDR3 spans 13 residues. The V and J ends lost 0 bases and 6 bases respectively, with 6 bases between them. CDR1 is SGHRS and CDR2 is YFSETQ in the germline V gene. The CDR3 is CASSLGGAGELFF. For the CDR3, the DNA is TGCGCCAGCAGCTTGGGGGGAGCCGGGGAGCTGTTTTTT. Full variable domain (missing parts from reference TRBV5-1 and TRBJ2-2): KAGVTQTPRYLIKTRGQQVTLSCSPISGHRSVSWYQQTPGQGLQFLFEYFSETQRNKGNFPGRFSGRQFSNSRSEMNVSTLELGDSALYLCASSLGGAGELFFGEGSRLTVL.

V usage is TRBV28 and J usage is TRBJ1-5; unclear D gene. With 6 bases removed from V and 3 bases from J, the gap between germline ends came to 18 bases. The V gene's germline CDR1 is MDHEN and CDR2 SYDVKM. This CDR3 is 16 amino acids long. DNA for the CDR3: TGTGCCAGCAGCCCAGTCGAGGGCGGCATCAATCAGCCCCAGCATTTT. Protein: CASSPVEGGINQPQHF.

The gene calls are TRBV19 and TRBJ2-7, with D maybe TRBD1 (7 bases). The germline V and J ends were trimmed by 3 bases and 1 base, with 19 bases remaining between them. The CDR3 length is 17 residues. Germline values: CDR1 LNHDA, CDR2 SQIVND (reference sequence). CDR3 sequence (DNA): TGTGCCAGTAGTATGTTTGGCAGGGGGACTGGTTCCTACGAGCAGTACTTC. Translating it yields CASSMFGRGTGSYEQYF.

This chain links TRBV19 with TRBJ2-5; D call uncertain. V was shortened by 5 bases and J by 5 bases, with 9 bases between the two germline ends. The germline V gene has CDR1 LNHDA and CDR2 SQIVND (reference sequence). The CDR3 sequence is 12 residues long. The CDR3 sequence: CASSQVGETQYF. Here the CDR3 DNA reads TGTGCCAGTAGTCAAGTGGGCGAGACCCAGTACTTC.

This clone has just a few counts. The chain employs TRBV5-1 and TRBJ1-2; TRBD1 agrees at 10 bases. The CDR3 has 13 residues. J lost 8 bases, V lost 7 bases, and 8 bases had no gene match. Germline V gene lookup returns CDR1 SGHRS and CDR2 YFSETQ. CDR3 sequence: CASHTGTGEGYTF. CDR3 coding DNA: TGCGCCAGCCATACCGGGACAGGGGAGGGCTACACCTTC. Based on the CDR3 plus reference TRBV5-1 and TRBJ1-2, the full variable domain is KAGVTQTPRYLIKTRGQQVTLSCSPISGHRSVSWYQQTPGQGLQFLFEYFSETQRNKGNFPGRFSGRQFSNSRSEMNVSTLELGDSALYLCASHTGTGEGYTFGSGTRLTVV.

V gene TRBV5-1 combines with J gene TRBJ1-1, with TRBD1 matching 10 bases. Trimming at V came to 3 bases and at J to 1 base, leaving 0 bases not matched to a gene. This CDR3 is built from 14 residues. The germline V gene encodes CDR1 SGHRS and CDR2 YFSETQ. The CDR3 nucleotides read TGCGCCAGCAGCTGGGACAGGGGGAACACTGAAGCTTTCTTT. Translated: CASSWDRGNTEAFF.

The chain carries TRBV5-1 and TRBJ1-3; weak D call: TRBD1 (5 bases). The CDR3 loop spans 14 amino acids. Trimming pared 3 bases from V and 1 base from J, leaving 8 bases between. Germline-derived CDR1 and CDR2 are SGHRS and YFSETQ. CDR3: CASSSTGSGNTIYF. The CDR3 DNA reads as TGCGCCAGCAGCTCAACAGGATCTGGAAACACCATATATTTT.

The chain recombines TRBV6-1 with TRBJ2-7, with TRBD1 matching over 7 bases. The germline V gene has CDR1 MNHNS and CDR2 SASEGT. The CDR3 totals 14 residues. V shed 7 bases, J shed 2 bases, and the junction held 8 bases outside the gene matches. The CDR3 is CASTGQATTYEQYF. The CDR3 DNA reads as TGTGCCAGCACCGGACAGGCTACCACCTACGAGCAGTACTTC.